Presented here are 25 T cell receptor beta chains from one specimen sequenced in a study of blood T cell repertoires in COVID-19 (dated by TCRdb to 2018 to 2020). Libraries came from the immunoSEQ multiplex PCR assay. Held by TCRdb, this immuneACCESS table contains in-frame sequences only and omits some clones. Under half of the omission traces to an unresolved V gene where checked; the cause of the rest is unknown. Here the sample has 55,000 to 70,000 clones; 70% to 90% occur a single time. Jointly, the top ten make up more than 0.9% of the sample. The sample consisted of peripheral blood. Receptors originate from a man in his 70s with acute or convalescent COVID-19.

The V call is TRBV5-1, the J call TRBJ1-1, with TRBD1 matching 7 bases. The CDR3 has 16 amino acids. With V trimmed by 3 bases and J by 4 bases, 12 bases remained unmatched. CDR1 and CDR2 from the germline V gene are SGHRS and YFSETQ. Written as DNA, the CDR3 is TGCGCCAGCAGCTCCTTAACAGGGGTCGGGAGCACTGAAGCTTTCTTT. Its protein is CASSSLTGVGSTEAFF.

The rearrangement uses TRBV10-3 and TRBJ1-2; TRBD1 agrees at 9 bases. CDR1 is ENHRY and CDR2 is SYGVKD in the germline V gene. V was clipped by 3 bases and J by 4 bases; unmatched bases: 3. The CDR3 is made up of 14 amino acids. CDR3: CAISESGQGYGYTF. As DNA, the CDR3 is TGTGCCATCAGTGAATCGGGACAGGGCTATGGCTACACCTTC.

The genes are TRBV6-6 and TRBJ2-1; perhaps TRBD2 as D (5 bases). Germline CDR1 and CDR2: MNHNY and SVGAGI (reference sequence). The CDR3 runs 14 residues. Trimming pared 8 bases from V and 5 bases from J, leaving 16 bases between. The CDR3 sequence: CASSSWESHNEQFF. DNA for the CDR3: TGTGCCAGCTCCTCGTGGGAGAGTCACAATGAGCAGTTCTTC.

The sample holds one count of this clone. The chain is built from TRBV29-1 and TRBJ1-2, with TRBD1 matching 8 bases. Germline lookup yields CDR1 SQVTM and CDR2 ANQGSEA. Germline trimming cut 0 bases from V and 8 bases from J; bases unmatched to any gene: 14. This CDR3 contains 16 residues. CDR3 in DNA: TGCAGCGTTGAAGACCGACAGGGGCGTACCGGTGGGGGCTACACCTTC. Protein product: CSVEDRQGRTGGGYTF.

The V call is TRBV5-6, the J call TRBJ2-5; possible D gene TRBD1, 6 bases. The CDR3 contains 15 residues. The V gene's germline CDR1 is SGHDT and CDR2 YYEEEE. V was trimmed by 3 bases and J by 5 bases, leaving 17 bases between them. CDR3 loop: CASSSTYVGAETQYF. The CDR3 nucleotides are TGTGCCAGCAGCTCTACATACGTGGGGGCTGAGACCCAGTACTTC.

V gene TRBV7-8 combines with J gene TRBJ2-6; TRBD1 is a possible D gene (5 bases). The length of the CDR3 is 16 residues. Germline V gene sequence: CDR1 SGHVS, CDR2 FQNEAQ. The germline V and J ends were trimmed by 5 bases and 0 bases, with 11 bases remaining between them. In DNA form, the CDR3 reads TGTGCCAGCAGCGAAACAGGCGTCTCTGGGGCCAACGTCCTGACTTTC. It translates to CASSETGVSGANVLTF.

This rearrangement joins TRBV25-1 to TRBJ1-6; TRBD1 matches at 7 bases. V shed 1 base and J 5 bases; nucleotides not matched to a gene: 2. Germline CDR1 is MGHDK and CDR2 is SYGVNS. The CDR3 runs to 15 residues. In DNA, the CDR3 is TGTGCCAGCAGTGAATGGGACAGAAATAATTCACCCCTCCACTTT. This encodes CASSEWDRNNSPLHF. Supplemented by reference TRBV25-1 and TRBJ1-6, the full variable domain reads EADIYQTPRYLVIGTGKKITLECSQTMGHDKMYWYQQDPGMELHLIHYSYGVNSTEKGDLSSESTVSRIRTEHFPLTLESARPSHTSQYLCASSEWDRNNSPLHFGNGTRLTVT.

This clone was seen a single time. This chain links TRBV11-2 with TRBJ2-7; TRBD1 agrees at 7 bases. The V gene end was trimmed by 3 bases and the J gene end by 1 base; junction bases not matched to a gene: 6. From germline, CDR1 is SGHAT and CDR2 FQNNGV. This CDR3 has 15 amino acids. This CDR3 reads CASSFVTGSSYEQYF. CDR3 nucleotide sequence: TGTGCCAGCAGCTTCGTGACAGGGTCGTCCTACGAGCAGTACTTC.

This rearrangement joins TRBV5-5 to TRBJ1-5; tentatively, D is TRBD1 (5 bases). From germline, CDR1 is SGHKS and CDR2 YYEKEE (reference sequence). The CDR3 has 18 amino acids. Trimming left V 3 bases short and J 2 bases short, with 21 bases between. The CDR3 nucleotides are TGTGCCAGCAGCTCCCGAACAGTAGGGGCTGGGGGCAATCAGCCCCAGCATTTT. This codes for CASSSRTVGAGGNQPQHF.

The gene calls are TRBV9 and TRBJ2-3; D uncertain. The germline gives CDR1 SGDLS, CDR2 YYNGEE. V was shortened by 0 bases and J by 0 bases, with 8 bases between the two germline ends. The CDR3 has 15 residues. The CDR3 region is CASSVDARSTDTQYF. CDR3 DNA: TGTGCCAGCAGCGTAGATGCGCGGAGCACAGATACGCAGTATTTT.

The chain couples TRBV10-3 to TRBJ1-3, with D perhaps TRBD1 (5 bases). Germline values: CDR1 ENHRY, CDR2 SYGVKD. This CDR3 has 13 amino acids. The V and J ends lost 11 bases and 8 bases respectively, with 19 bases between them. The CDR3 here is CASTGRREDTIYF. DNA of the CDR3: TGTGCCTCGACGGGACGCCGGGAGGACACCATATATTTT.

The rearrangement links TRBV3-1 (or the pseudogene TRBV3-2) to TRBJ1-2, with a possible D match to TRBD1 (6 bases). This CDR3 has 16 residues. CDR1 and CDR2 (germline): LGHDT, YNNKEL (reference sequence). Deletions cut 6 bases from V and 2 bases from J, with 19 bases between. CDR3 sequence reads: CASSHIPGVGNYGYTF. The DNA for the CDR3 is TGTGCCAGCAGTCACATTCCAGGGGTGGGGAACTATGGCTACACCTTC.

In this sample, this clone turned up a few times. V and J are TRBV6-5 and TRBJ2-2; 8 nucleotides match TRBD2. J was trimmed by 6 bases and V by 0 bases; bases with no gene match: 3. Germline values: CDR1 MNHEY, CDR2 SVGAGI. The CDR3 contains 15 residues. Here the CDR3 reads CASSYSLGRAGELFF. CDR3 bases: TGTGCCAGCAGTTACTCACTCGGGAGGGCCGGGGAGCTGTTTTTT.

This clone was recorded once. The V gene is TRBV4-1, the J gene TRBJ1-2; 8 bases agree with TRBD1. The CDR3 spans 16 residues. Germline-derived CDR1 and CDR2 are MGHRA and YSYEKL. After removal of 0 bases from V and 1 base from J, the junction contained 4 bases not matched to a gene. The CDR3 here is CASSQESGGVNYGYTF. The CDR3 bases are TGCGCCAGCAGCCAAGAGTCAGGGGGCGTTAACTATGGCTACACCTTC.

The chain combines TRBV5-5 with TRBJ1-2; 8 bases line up with TRBD1. This CDR3 is 15 amino acids long. V dropped 0 bases and J dropped 4; count of bases not matched to a gene: 5. Germline assignment: CDR1 SGHKS and CDR2 YYEKEE (reference sequence). CDR3 nucleotide sequence: TGTGCCAGCAGCTTGGGAACAGGGGGATTCTATGGCTACACCTTC. It is translated as CASSLGTGGFYGYTF.

The J gene is TRBJ2-3, the V gene TRBV7-2, with 7 nucleotides matching TRBD2. CDR3 length equals 14 residues. The J segment lost 4 bases and the V segment lost 5 bases, leaving 6 bases of the junction unmatched. Per germline, CDR1 SGHTA and CDR2 FQGNSA. In DNA, the CDR3 is TGTGCCAGCAGCATAATTAGCGGGCCAGATACGCAGTATTTT. Its protein is CASSIISGPDTQYF.

The chain uses TRBV24-1 and TRBJ2-2, with 9 bases identical to TRBD1. The germline V gene has CDR1 KGHDR and CDR2 SFDVKD. This CDR3 is built from 14 residues. With 10 bases clipped from V and 6 bases from J, the junction kept 8 bases outside the gene matches. CDR3 sequence reads: CATGQGRFAGELFF. The CDR3 bases are TGTGCCACAGGACAGGGGAGATTTGCCGGGGAGCTGTTTTTT.

The chain employs TRBV5-6 and TRBJ1-2; TRBD1 is a possible D gene (5 bases). V was trimmed by 2 bases and J by 4 bases, leaving 9 bases between them. The germline V gene has CDR1 SGHDT and CDR2 YYEEEE. CDR3 size: 13 residues. Here the CDR3 reads CASSFQRGYGYTF. The CDR3 bases are TGTGCCAGCAGCTTCCAAAGGGGCTATGGCTACACCTTC.

This clone has a single count. J is TRBJ2-3 and V is TRBV5-1, with TRBD1 identical over 8 bases. J was trimmed by 5 bases and V by 0 bases; bases with no gene match: 5. Germline CDR1 and CDR2: SGHRS and YFSETQ. The CDR3 covers 15 residues. CDR3 in DNA: TGCGCCAGCAGCTTGGGGCAGGGGGCCGGAGATACGCAGTATTTT. This encodes CASSLGQGAGDTQYF.

V usage is TRBV6-1 and J usage is TRBJ2-7; tentative D call: TRBD1 (5 bases). The CDR3 has 13 residues. Germline lookup yields CDR1 MNHNS and CDR2 SASEGT. V lost 2 bases and J lost 3, with 8 bases in between. This CDR3 is CASSERQFYEQYF. As DNA, the CDR3 is TGTGCCAGCAGTGAAAGACAGTTCTACGAGCAGTACTTC.

This chain uses TRBV4-2 with TRBJ2-1; 12 positions agree with TRBD2. Germline assignment: CDR1 LGHNA and CDR2 YNFKEQ. The J segment lost 4 bases and the V segment lost 0 bases, leaving 1 base of the junction unmatched. This CDR3 contains 16 residues. The CDR3 DNA follows: TGTGCCAGCAGCCAAGATGGGACTAGCGGGTACAATGAGCAGTTCTTC. Protein product: CASSQDGTSGYNEQFF.

The chain employs TRBV15 and TRBJ2-5, with D tentatively TRBD2 (7 bases). In germline, CDR1 is LNHNV, CDR2 YYDKDF (reference sequence). CDR3 length: 14 residues. With 3 bases removed from V and 4 bases from J, the gap between germline ends came to 12 bases. The CDR3 sequence is CATSSRGGGETQYF. CDR3 bases: TGTGCCACCAGCAGCAGGGGAGGGGGAGAGACCCAGTACTTC.

This chain connects TRBV10-3 to TRBJ2-3; TRBD2 agrees at 12 bases. This CDR3 has 15 residues. Germline V CDR1 and CDR2: ENHRY, SYGVKD. After removal of 4 bases from V and 6 bases from J, the junction contained 5 bases not matched to a gene. The CDR3 is CAISGTSGVGDTQYF. In nucleotides, the CDR3 is TGTGCCATCAGTGGGACTAGCGGGGTCGGTGATACGCAGTATTTT.

This rearrangement joins TRBV11-1 to TRBJ1-1; D is undetermined. The CDR3 is 15 amino acids. Trimming took off 6 bases at V and 1 base at J, with 15 bases between the two ends. Germline V lookup: CDR1 SGHAT, CDR2 FQDESV (reference sequence). This CDR3 is CASRDPPDKNTEAFF. Written as DNA, the CDR3 is TGTGCCAGCAGGGATCCCCCAGACAAGAACACTGAAGCTTTCTTT.

The chain combines TRBV6-5 with TRBJ2-2; unclear D gene. This CDR3 has 13 amino acids. Germline CDR1 MNHEY, CDR2 SVGAGI. The V and J ends lost 6 bases and 4 bases respectively, with 9 bases between them. Here the CDR3 reads CASRLLPTGELFF. CDR3 nucleotide sequence: TGTGCCAGCAGACTACTCCCCACCGGGGAGCTGTTTTTT.